This TCR beta chain was retrieved from a study of CD8+CD57+ T cells in acquired aplastic anemia. Overall study context: DNA recovered from sorted CD4+ and CD8+ cells had a mean of 3.2 ug. Whole-study findings and limits: Any difference that existed in CD8+ Simpson's diversity between patients and controls was not significant. The same twenty-nine CD8+ CDR3 sequences occurred in patients and in controls.

Germline V gives CDR1 LNHDA, CDR2 SQIVND (reference sequence). Trimming removed 3 bases at V and 3 bases at J, with 12 bases between. The CDR3 loop spans 14 amino acids. The TCR beta profiling, which covered VDJ combination and CDR3 sequence, was carried out using genomic DNA as the template. Via MiXCR, TCRdb re-called the reads, giving one row per CDR3 protein. The sample includes some 170,000 distinct CDR3 sequences, roughly 65% seen only once; the top ten take 40% to 50%. A note on this clonotype: What it binds is unknown.

Sequenced patients had shown CD8+CD57+ cell expansion by flow cytometry. Patients uniformly had severe acquired aplastic anemia. The chain uses TRBV19 and TRBJ2-7, with no clear D. The TCR sequence derives from a human donor with aplastic anemia. Source material: sorted CD4+, CD8+, or CD8+CD57+ T cells (not recorded which) from PBMCs. The CDR3 coding sequence is TGTGCCAGTAGTATGGTCCCGGCTTACTACGAGCAGTACTTC. Its protein is CASSMVPAYYEQYF.